The 20 T cell receptor beta chains in this list originate from one sample, sequenced in a study of metastatic and nonmetastatic thyroid tumors. None of the patients had undergone any treatment ahead of thyroid surgery. MiXCR re-clonotyped the PCR reads for TCRdb. The sample includes 15,000 or so clones, around 25% of them seen just once. The specimen was tumor tissue. Receptors were obtained from a female donor with papillary thyroid cancer or a benign thyroid nodule (not recorded which). Some clones in this sample may be carry-over from other donors' samples.

In this sample, this clone turned up many times. An end of the junction does not agree with germline; a read error may underlie this. The V call is TRBV3-1, the J call TRBJ2-5, with 8 positions matching TRBD2. Germline CDR1 LGHDT, CDR2 YNNKEL (reference sequence). The CDR3 totals 16 residues. DNA for the CDR3: TGTACCAGCAGCCAAGGTAGCGGGACGGGTGGGGAGACCCAGTACTTC. It specifies CTSSQGSGTGGETQYF.

This clone was counted once. The chain joins TRBV4-1 to TRBJ1-1; D ambiguous. Deletions cut 0 bases from V and 10 bases from J, with 12 bases between. This CDR3 contains 13 residues. In germline, CDR1 is MGHRA, CDR2 YSYEKL. The CDR3 sequence is CASSQEEGWGAFF. CDR3 nucleotides: TGCGCCAGCAGCCAAGAGGAAGGTTGGGGAGCTTTCTTT.

In DNA, the CDR3 is TGTGCCAGCTCGCCAGCGGATGGAAACACCATATATTTT. This encodes CASSPADGNTIYF. The rearrangement joins TRBV18 to TRBJ1-3, with D unclear. Germline V lookup: CDR1 KGHSH, CDR2 LQKENI. Trimming cost V 6 bases and J 3 bases, with 9 bases left between them. This CDR3 is 13 amino acids long. Full variable domain (remainder filled in from reference TRBV18 and TRBJ1-3): NAGVMQNPRHLVRRRGQEARLRCSPMKGHSHVYWYRQLPEEGLKFMVYLQKENIIDESGMPKERFSAEFPKEGPSILRIQQVVRGDSAAYFCASSPADGNTIYFGEGSWLTVV.

In its sample, this clone was seen a few times. The junction departs from the called germline gene at one end, perhaps through a read error. Other DNA variants within this sample encode the same CDR3. V usage is TRBV24-1 and J usage is TRBJ2-1; TRBD2 might be the D (5 bases). Germline V gene sequence: CDR1 KGHDR, CDR2 SFDVKD. The CDR3 loop spans 15 amino acids. Here the CDR3 reads CATSDPGPRGNEQFF. The DNA of the CDR3 is TGTGCCACAAGTGATCCCGGACCACGGGGCAATGAGCAGTTCTTC.

The chain recombines TRBV20-1 with TRBJ2-5; D remains unclear. Germline loops: CDR1 DFQATT, CDR2 SNEGSKA (reference sequence). CDR3 length: 13 amino acids. V was clipped by 1 base and J by 0 bases, with 6 bases between them. CDR3 sequence: CSARGGNQETQYF. Written as DNA, the CDR3 is TGCAGTGCTAGAGGGGGTAACCAAGAGACCCAGTACTTC.

This clone was picked up many times. The J gene is TRBJ2-3, the V gene TRBV12-3 or TRBV12-4; 8 bases fit TRBD2. Trimming took 6 bases from V and 8 from J; bases not matched to a gene: 10. The CDR3 runs to 14 residues. CDR3 nucleotide sequence: TGTGCCAGCAGCTCTAGCGGGTTACCGGGTACGCAGTATTTT. Protein: CASSSSGLPGTQYF.

This chain connects TRBV5-5 to TRBJ2-7; possibly TRBD1 for D (6 bases). The CDR3 runs to 15 residues. Trimming stripped 0 bases from V and 3 bases from J, with 13 bases between. Germline CDR1 reads SGHKS; CDR2 reads YYEKEE (reference sequence). CDR3 amino acids: CASSLVYGTNYEQYF. DNA for the CDR3: TGTGCCAGCAGCTTGGTGTACGGGACAAACTACGAGCAGTACTTC.

As for this clone: One base away lies a much larger clone, so this may be a sequencing read error. This rearrangement joins TRBV7-8 to TRBJ2-7; D not resolved. CDR3 length equals 12 residues. Per germline, CDR1 SGHVS and CDR2 FQNEAQ. CDR3 residues: CASSVVSYEQYF. The CDR3 coding sequence is TGCGCCAGCAGCGTAGTCTCCTACGAGCAGTACTTC.

This clone has a count of ten or more. This rearrangement joins TRBV28 to TRBJ2-1; 9 bases match TRBD1. The V and J ends lost 8 bases and 0 bases, in that order; junction bases with no gene match: 14. Germline V gene lookup returns CDR1 MDHEN and CDR2 SYDVKM. The CDR3 runs 18 residues. The DNA for the CDR3 is TGTGCCAGCGGGGGACAGGGCGGCCGAGGGAGCTCCTACAATGAGCAGTTCTTC. Protein: CASGGQGGRGSSYNEQFF.

V usage is TRBV20-1 and J usage is TRBJ2-3; 10 nucleotides agree with TRBD1. Germline V gene lookup returns CDR1 DFQATT and CDR2 SNEGSKA (reference sequence). The CDR3 is made up of 15 amino acids. V lost 3 bases to trimming and J lost 4 bases; unmatched junction nucleotides: 7. CDR3 nucleotides: TGCAGTGCTAGCAGAGGACAGGGGGACGCAGATACGCAGTATTTT. It specifies CSASRGQGDADTQYF.

Within the sample, this clone is medium-sized (0.01 to 0.1%). This chain uses TRBV6-1 with TRBJ1-5; D remains unclear. The CDR3 runs 11 residues. CDR1 is MNHNS and CDR2 is SASEGT in the germline V gene. V dropped 8 bases and J dropped 7 bases, with 9 bases sitting between them. The CDR3 DNA sequence: TGTGCCAGCGCCGACGGCCAGCCCCAGCATTTT. Residues: CASADGQPQHF.

The V call is TRBV3-1, the J call TRBJ1-2; D remains unclear. This CDR3 spans 14 amino acids. CDR1 LGHDT and CDR2 YNNKEL come from the germline V gene (reference sequence). V was cut by 2 bases and J by 2 bases, with 9 bases left in between. CDR3 DNA: TGTGCCAGCAGCCAAACTGGCCAGAACTATGGCTACACCTTC. Its protein product is CASSQTGQNYGYTF.

This clone was recorded at least ten times. The V gene is TRBV6-6, the J gene TRBJ1-2, with D unresolved. The germline gives CDR1 MNHNY, CDR2 SVGAGI (reference sequence). V was pared by 0 bases and J by 6 bases, with 11 bases between. The CDR3 consists of 14 residues. CDR3 sequence (DNA): TGTGCCAGCAGTTACTCTCGGAGGAGGGATGGCTACACCTTC. Translating gives CASSYSRRRDGYTF.

This clone was seen a handful of times. The chain recombines TRBV28 with TRBJ2-2; D is ambiguous. CDR1 MDHEN and CDR2 SYDVKM come from the germline V gene. CDR3 length: 15 residues. Trimming shortened V by 2 bases and J by 8 bases, and 15 bases separated the two germline ends. The CDR3 region has the DNA TGTGCCAGCAGTTTAACCCCGGCTCTTGGAGGGGAGCTGTTTTTT. It codes for CASSLTPALGGELFF.

The J gene is TRBJ2-1, the V gene TRBV19, with D perhaps matching TRBD1 or TRBD2 (5 bases each). Trimming shortened V by 5 bases and J by 0 bases, and 17 bases separated the two germline ends. Per germline, CDR1 LNHDA and CDR2 SQIVND (reference sequence). This CDR3 is built from 17 residues. The DNA of the CDR3 is TGTGCCAGTAGTGGAACCCGGGACGTGAGCTCCTACAATGAGCAGTTCTTC. This codes for CASSGTRDVSSYNEQFF.

This clone is medium-sized (0.01 to 0.1%) within its sample. The chain employs TRBV6-1 and TRBJ1-6, with 7 nucleotides matching TRBD1. The V segment lost 6 bases and the J segment 1 base; nucleotides outside the gene matches: 9. Germline V gene lookup returns CDR1 MNHNS and CDR2 SASEGT. The CDR3 is 17 residues long. The CDR3 sequence: CASRPEQGLSYNSPLHF. Here the CDR3 DNA reads TGTGCCAGCAGACCCGAACAGGGGTTGTCCTATAATTCACCCCTCCACTTT.

This clone was observed many times. The V and J genes are TRBV5-1 and TRBJ2-3; D remains unclear. This CDR3 is 14 amino acids long. Trimming took off 2 bases at V and 0 bases at J, with 7 bases between the two ends. Germline CDR1 and CDR2: SGHRS and YFSETQ. CDR3: CASSFDQSTDTQYF. The CDR3 DNA reads TGCGCCAGCAGCTTTGACCAAAGCACAGATACGCAGTATTTT. Full variable domain (rest looked up from reference TRBV5-1 and TRBJ2-3): KAGVTQTPRYLIKTRGQQVTLSCSPISGHRSVSWYQQTPGQGLQFLFEYFSETQRNKGNFPGRFSGRQFSNSRSEMNVSTLELGDSALYLCASSFDQSTDTQYFGPGTRLTVL.

The CDR3: CASSEVTSASNEQFF. CDR3 sequence (DNA): TGTGCCAGCAGCGAGGTGACTAGCGCGAGCAATGAGCAGTTCTTC. The genes are TRBV11-2 and TRBJ2-1; 8 bases are shared with TRBD2. V shed 5 bases, J shed 6 bases, and the junction held 9 bases outside the gene matches. The CDR3 extends over 15 amino acids. CDR1 and CDR2 from the germline V gene are SGHAT and FQNNGV.

The chain combines TRBV18 with TRBJ1-2; perhaps TRBD1 as D (6 bases). Germline CDR1 KGHSH, CDR2 LQKENI. Trimming took off 5 bases at V and 4 bases at J, with 11 bases between the two ends. The length of the CDR3 is 13 residues. DNA for the CDR3: TGTGCCAGCTCAACTGACAGGCTCTATGGCTACACCTTC. It yields the protein CASSTDRLYGYTF.

This clone was counted only a few times. V and J are TRBV6-1 and TRBJ2-3; the match to TRBD1 covers 7 bases. The V gene end was trimmed by 4 bases and the J gene end by 3 bases; junction bases not matched to a gene: 7. Germline V gene lookup returns CDR1 MNHNS and CDR2 SASEGT. The CDR3 totals 15 residues. CDR3 bases: TGTGCCAGCAGTGTATCGGGACAGTGGACAGATACGCAGTATTTT. This encodes CASSVSGQWTDTQYF.